These 28 T cell receptor beta chains originate from one sample sequenced in a study of human T cells and chemical hapten exposure. Time point of the sample: pre-sensitization, week 0. The treatment here: therapeutic diphenylcyclopropenone sensitization with weekly scalp DPC. The starting material, unfractionated whole blood, was used for total RNA extraction. MiXCR, applied by TCRdb to the RACE reads, yields one record per CDR3 protein. In the table there are tens of thousands of distinct CDR3 sequences, 9.5% to 10% of which are singletons. The sample was whole blood, taken in connection with sensitization to the hapten diphenylcyclopropenone (DPC). Every receptor here comes from a woman in her twenties or thirties with alopecia areata. Some clones in this sample may be carry-over from other donors' samples.

This clonotype was seen only a few times. The chain uses TRBV6-5 and TRBJ1-2; D might be TRBD1 (5 bases). V shed 5 bases and J shed 6 bases, with 10 bases lying between them. The CDR3 runs 12 residues. In germline, CDR1 is MNHEY, CDR2 SVGAGI. The CDR3 nucleotides are TGTGCCAGCAGTCCGGGGCGTAATGGCTACACCTTC. Translated, it gives CASSPGRNGYTF.

The sample holds many counts of this clonotype. This sequence joins TRBV4-1 and TRBJ1-4; no firm D call. V shed 3 bases and J shed 6 bases, with 11 bases lying between them. This CDR3 comprises 14 residues. Per the germline V gene, CDR1 is MGHRA and CDR2 is YSYEKL. The DNA for the CDR3 is TGCGCCAGCAGCCACGTCTCGAAGGATGAAAAACTGTTTTTT. Translated: CASSHVSKDEKLFF.

The chain couples TRBV12-3 or TRBV12-4 to TRBJ2-7; perhaps TRBD1 as D (5 bases). V was shortened by 5 bases and J by 3 bases, with 11 bases between the two germline ends. This CDR3 region has 13 residues. The chain's CDR3 is CASSAGIVYEQYF. For the CDR3, the DNA is TGTGCCAGCAGTGCAGGGATCGTCTACGAGCAGTACTTC.

This clonotype has more than one count but fewer than ten. The J gene is TRBJ1-5, the V gene TRBV5-5; D may be TRBD1 (5 bases). The CDR3 totals 16 residues. Trimming took off 3 bases at V and 2 bases at J, with 15 bases between the two ends. Germline assignment: CDR1 SGHKS and CDR2 YYEKEE (reference sequence). CDR3 coding DNA: TGTGCCAGCAGCTCGAACTTGAGGGGTCGCAATCAGCCCCAGCATTTT. It yields the protein CASSSNLRGRNQPQHF. The complete variable domain, with remaining parts taken from reference TRBV5-5 and TRBJ1-5, reads DAGVTQSPTHLIKTRGQQVTLRCSPISGHKSVSWYQQVLGQGPQFIFQYYEKEERGRGNFPDRFSARQFPNYSSELNVNALLLGDSALYLCASSSNLRGRNQPQHFGDGTRLSIL.

This clonotype has just a few counts. The chain is built from TRBV7-3 and TRBJ1-1, with D perhaps TRBD1 (5 bases). The CDR3 is made up of 13 amino acids. The V gene lost 4 bases and the J gene lost 5 bases, with 11 bases spanning the gap. Germline CDR1 and CDR2: SGHTA and FQGTGA. The CDR3 region has the DNA TGTGCCAGCAGCTATGTCGGGGGGACTGAAGCTTTCTTT. Its protein is CASSYVGGTEAFF.

The chain links TRBV30 to TRBJ2-5; 10 positions match TRBD2. Trimming at V came to 3 bases and at J to 4 bases, leaving 17 bases not matched to a gene. CDR3 length: 18 residues. Germline loops: CDR1 GTSNPN, CDR2 SVGIG (reference sequence). For the CDR3, the DNA is TGTGCCTGGAGAGGCAGGAGGGGACTAGCGATGTGGGGAGAGACCCAGTACTTC. Translated: CAWRGRRGLAMWGETQYF.

This clonotype was seen at least ten times. The gene calls are TRBV10-3 and TRBJ1-5; possibly TRBD1 for D (5 bases). This CDR3 is built from 15 residues. V lost 0 bases to trimming and J lost 3 bases, with 9 bases between them. The germline V gene encodes CDR1 ENHRY and CDR2 SYGVKD. The CDR3 protein is CAISESGVANQPQHF. In nucleotides, the CDR3 is TGTGCCATCAGTGAGTCGGGGGTTGCCAATCAGCCCCAGCATTTT.

This clonotype was seen at least ten times. The gene calls are TRBV12-3 or TRBV12-4 and TRBJ2-4, with D tentatively TRBD2 (6 bases). V shed 3 bases and J shed 6 bases, with 6 bases lying between them. CDR3 length: 12 amino acids. The CDR3 protein is CASSLRGNIQYF. In nucleotides, the CDR3 is TGTGCCAGCAGTTTGCGGGGAAACATTCAGTACTTC.

The V call is TRBV6-5, the J call TRBJ1-1; D unresolved. Germline CDR1 MNHEY, CDR2 SVGAGI. Trimming pared 6 bases from V and 2 bases from J, leaving 10 bases between. The length of the CDR3 is 13 residues. For the CDR3, the DNA is TGTGCCAGCAGGCCCGCGGGTAACACTGAAGCTTTCTTT. Amino acid sequence: CASRPAGNTEAFF.

This clonotype was detected many times. The V gene is TRBV6-6, the J gene TRBJ1-5; D possibly corresponds to TRBD1 (6 bases). V was trimmed by 4 bases and J by 0 bases, leaving 19 bases between them. CDR1 is MNHNY and CDR2 is SVGAGI in the germline V gene (reference sequence). The CDR3 consists of 18 residues. DNA of the CDR3: TGTGCCAGCAGTTTCGACAGGCAGAAACGCTATAGCAATCAGCCCCAGCATTTT. Translated, it gives CASSFDRQKRYSNQPQHF.

This clonotype was seen at least ten times. The chain couples TRBV20-1 to TRBJ1-4; D possibly corresponds to TRBD1 (5 bases). Trimming took 3 bases from V and 0 from J, leaving 8 bases between them. CDR1 is DFQATT and CDR2 is SNEGSKA in the germline V gene (reference sequence). The CDR3 consists of 14 residues. The CDR3 DNA reads TGCAGTGCTAGTATGGGGGCAACTAATGAAAAACTGTTTTTT. Amino acids: CSASMGATNEKLFF.

The chain employs TRBV7-6 and TRBJ2-3, with 7 bases aligning to TRBD1. The J segment lost 0 bases and the V segment lost 6 bases, leaving 9 bases of the junction unmatched. The CDR3 loop spans 16 amino acids. Germline V CDR1 and CDR2: SGHVS, FNYEAQ. The CDR3 DNA reads TGTGCCAGCAGTTCCCAACTGACAGGGAGCACAGATACGCAGTATTTT. Amino acid sequence: CASSSQLTGSTDTQYF.

The chain has TRBV7-9 and TRBJ2-3, with D uncertain. With 1 base removed from V and 3 bases from J, the gap between germline ends came to 5 bases. This CDR3 comprises 13 residues. Per the germline V gene, CDR1 is SEHNR and CDR2 is FQNEAQ (reference sequence). The CDR3 DNA is TGTGCCAGCAGCTTAGGGGTAACAGATACGCAGTATTTT. Amino acids: CASSLGVTDTQYF.

V gene TRBV6-5 combines with J gene TRBJ1-4; D perhaps matches TRBD1 (5 bases). Germline CDR1 and CDR2: MNHEY and SVGAGI. CDR3 size: 12 residues. Trimming took off 8 bases at V and 6 bases at J, with 10 bases between the two ends. CDR3 sequence reads: CASGGGHEKLFF. The CDR3 DNA follows: TGTGCCAGCGGCGGGGGACATGAAAAACTGTTTTTT.

The sample holds a few counts of this clonotype. This rearrangement joins TRBV11-2 to TRBJ1-5; D might be TRBD1 (5 bases). The CDR3 contains 14 residues. Per the germline V gene, CDR1 is SGHAT and CDR2 is FQNNGV. V was clipped by 5 bases and J by 11 bases, with 19 bases between them. The CDR3 here is CASSRNDRSSAQHF. The DNA of the CDR3 is TGTGCCAGCAGCCGCAATGACAGATCCTCGGCCCAGCATTTT. Full variable domain (rest looked up from reference TRBV11-2 and TRBJ1-5): EAGVAQSPRYKIIEKRQSVAFWCNPISGHATLYWYQQILGQGPKLLIQFQNNGVVDDSQLPKDRFSAERLKGVDSTLKIQPAKLEDSAVYLCASSRNDRSSAQHFGDGTRLSIL.

This clonotype appeared a few times. This rearrangement joins TRBV7-8 to TRBJ2-3, with D tentatively TRBD1 (6 bases). V lost 3 bases and J 3 bases, leaving 13 bases between the germline ends. Germline lookup yields CDR1 SGHVS and CDR2 FQNEAQ. CDR3 length: 15 amino acids. The DNA of the CDR3 is TGTGCCAGCAGCTTTTTTGGGGGCGAGACAGATACGCAGTATTTT. It specifies CASSFFGGETDTQYF.

This clonotype came up many times. The chain employs TRBV20-1 and TRBJ2-1, with 10 bases identical to TRBD2. Trimming cost V 2 bases and J 4 bases; bases outside gene matches: 8. CDR1 and CDR2 (germline): DFQATT, SNEGSKA (reference sequence). The CDR3 length is 16 residues. The CDR3 DNA follows: TGCAGTGCTAGATATACTAGCGGGGAAACATACAATGAGCAGTTCTTC. The encoded protein is CSARYTSGETYNEQFF.

The chain combines TRBV14 with TRBJ2-1; D is possibly TRBD1 (6 bases). V was pared by 3 bases and J by 3 bases, with 15 bases between. This CDR3 spans 16 amino acids. Germline CDR1 SGHDN, CDR2 FVKESK. CDR3 nucleotide sequence: TGTGCCAGCAGCCATCGAAGGGACACGCTCTACAATGAGCAGTTCTTC. Its protein is CASSHRRDTLYNEQFF.

This rearrangement joins TRBV19 to TRBJ2-3; D gene uncertain. The ends were cut back, 2 bases at V and 3 bases at J, with 6 bases in the middle. Germline CDR1 and CDR2: LNHDA and SQIVND (reference sequence). CDR3 length equals 13 residues. CDR3 in DNA: TGTGCCAGTAGTATATCGTTAACAGATACGCAGTATTTT. It codes for CASSISLTDTQYF. Full variable domain (outside the CDR3, taken from reference TRBV19 and TRBJ2-3): DGGITQSPKYLFRKEGQNVTLSCEQNLNHDAMYWYRQDPGQGLRLIYYSQIVNDFQKGDIAEGYSVSREKKESFPLTVTSAQKNPTAFYLCASSISLTDTQYFGPGTRLTVL.

There are many counts of this clonotype. The chain combines TRBV20-1 with TRBJ1-1; maybe TRBD1 (6 bases). The CDR3 sequence is 15 residues long. V was pared by 0 bases and J by 0 bases, with 11 bases between. In germline, CDR1 is DFQATT, CDR2 SNEGSKA (reference sequence). Here the CDR3 reads CSARDGGQLNTEAFF. The CDR3 region has the DNA TGCAGTGCTAGAGATGGGGGACAATTGAACACTGAAGCTTTCTTT.

The chain carries TRBV7-2 and TRBJ1-1; D not resolved. The V and J ends lost 5 bases and 3 bases respectively, with 10 bases between them. Germline V gives CDR1 SGHTA, CDR2 FQGNSA. There are 13 residues in the CDR3. In nucleotides, the CDR3 is TGTGCCAGCAGCCGAGTCAAGGACACTGAAGCTTTCTTT. Residues: CASSRVKDTEAFF.

This chain connects TRBV9 to TRBJ2-3; 7 nucleotides agree with TRBD1. J lost 4 bases, V lost 3 bases, and 8 bases had no gene match. This CDR3 spans 15 amino acids. Germline V gene lookup returns CDR1 SGDLS and CDR2 YYNGEE. The CDR3 nucleotides read TGTGCCAGCAGCGGGACTCACAGGGGCCCAGATACGCAGTATTTT. This codes for CASSGTHRGPDTQYF.

This clonotype was observed a few times. This rearrangement joins TRBV7-9 to TRBJ1-6; 7 nucleotides match TRBD1. The junction had 10 bases not matched to a gene; V was cut back by 1 base and J by 10 bases. The CDR3 runs to 16 residues. Germline V gene data show CDR1 as SEHNR and CDR2 as FQNEAQ (reference sequence). The CDR3 DNA reads TGTGCCAGCAGCTTAGGACAGGGCTCGTCCCGATCACCCCTCCACTTT. Translation: CASSLGQGSSRSPLHF.

This clonotype was detected only a few times. The DNA for the CDR3 is TGTGCCAGCTCACAACAGGGCTCCGGGGAGCTGTTTTTT. Protein sequence: CASSQQGSGELFF. The chain has TRBV18 and TRBJ2-2; possibly TRBD1 for D (6 bases). Germline-derived CDR1 and CDR2 are KGHSH and LQKENI. The CDR3 has 13 residues. Trimming removed 4 bases at V and 6 bases at J, with 9 bases between. The whole variable domain, remainder taken from reference TRBV18 and TRBJ2-2, is NAGVMQNPRHLVRRRGQEARLRCSPMKGHSHVYWYRQLPEEGLKFMVYLQKENIIDESGMPKERFSAEFPKEGPSILRIQQVVRGDSAAYFCASSQQGSGELFFGEGSRLTVL.

The table lists this clonotype with many counts. V and J are TRBV20-1 and TRBJ1-2; possibly TRBD1 for D (5 bases). Trimming took off 4 bases at V and 3 bases at J, with 18 bases between the two ends. The CDR3 totals 15 residues. Looked up from germline, CDR1 is DFQATT and CDR2 is SNEGSKA (reference sequence). The DNA for the CDR3 is TGCAGTGCTATAATGGGAAAAGGGGTCGACTATGGCTACACCTTC. Its translation: CSAIMGKGVDYGYTF.

This clonotype was seen more than once but under ten times. The chain uses TRBV7-2 and TRBJ2-1; D not certain. The CDR3 has 13 amino acids. In germline, CDR1 is SGHTA, CDR2 FQGNSA. V lost 5 bases, J lost 0 bases, and 5 bases lay in between. The CDR3 DNA reads TGTGCCAGCAGCCTCGGCTCCTACAATGAGCAGTTCTTC. This sequence encodes CASSLGSYNEQFF.

The CDR3 bases are TGCGCCAGCAGCGCGACAGGGGCCCATTCACCCCTCCACTTT. This gives the protein CASSATGAHSPLHF. The chain combines TRBV5-1 with TRBJ1-6; 8 nucleotides align to TRBD1. Germline loops: CDR1 SGHRS, CDR2 YFSETQ. V trimming: 4 bases; J trimming: 8 bases; junction bases outside the gene matches: 5. CDR3 length: 14 amino acids.

Many counts were recorded for this clonotype. V and J are TRBV5-1 and TRBJ1-1; a weak D match, TRBD1 (5 bases). This CDR3 region has 13 residues. CDR1 and CDR2 from the germline V gene are SGHRS and YFSETQ. The V gene lost 4 bases and the J gene lost 6 bases, with 13 bases spanning the gap. The CDR3 here is CASSQAGQPEAFF. The CDR3 nucleotides read TGCGCCAGCAGCCAAGCCGGACAACCTGAAGCTTTCTTT.